The 9 T cell receptor beta chains in this list originate from one sample, sequenced in a study of blood T cells in healthy people across ages. The authors ran a second PCR of roughly 6 to 12 cycles using a sample-barcoded 5' primer and a J-beta primer mix. TCRdb reprocessed the 5' RACE reads with MiXCR, giving one entry per CDR3 protein. This sample yields more than 650,000 distinct CDR3 sequences, of which 53% are seen a single time; under 50% belongs to the top ten. Input material: blood. The receptors were sampled from a man of 80 years or more in good health.

This clonotype was observed a handful of times. The V and J genes are TRBV7-2 and TRBJ1-5, with D possibly being TRBD1 (6 bases). CDR1 and CDR2 (germline): SGHTA, FQGNSA. The CDR3 sequence is 15 residues long. V lost 1 base and J 2 bases, leaving 9 bases between the germline ends. For the CDR3, the DNA is TGTGCCAGCAGCTTAGATTCAGGGGGCAATCAGCCCCAGCATTTT. Protein product: CASSLDSGGNQPQHF.

The rearrangement uses TRBV25-1 and TRBJ2-2; 8 bases are shared with TRBD1. The length of the CDR3 is 16 residues. The V and J ends lost 3 bases and 4 bases, in that order; junction bases with no gene match: 7. CDR1 is MGHDK, CDR2 SYGVNS, per germline. The CDR3 region has the DNA TGTGCCAGCAGTGACCCTGGACAGGGAAGCACCGGGGAGCTGTTTTTT. It is translated as CASSDPGQGSTGELFF.

The rearrangement uses TRBV12-3 or TRBV12-4 and TRBJ2-7; tentative D call: TRBD2 (6 bases). V lost 3 bases to trimming and J lost 0 bases, with 15 bases between them. The CDR3 loop spans 16 amino acids. The CDR3: CASSFTVGGISYEQYF. In nucleotides, the CDR3 is TGTGCCAGCAGTTTCACAGTGGGCGGGATCTCCTACGAGCAGTACTTC.

V and J are TRBV9 and TRBJ2-3; D may be TRBD1 (6 bases). CDR1 is SGDLS, CDR2 YYNGEE, per germline. The CDR3 sequence is 14 residues long. V was pared by 2 bases and J by 2 bases, with 9 bases between. The CDR3 bases are TGTGCCAGCAGCGTCCGGGACAACACAGATACGCAGTATTTT. Protein sequence: CASSVRDNTDTQYF.

With regard to this clonotype: The junction departs from germline at one end; a sequencing error may be responsible. This chain connects TRBV9 to TRBJ2-4; 7 nucleotides match TRBD2. The tail of the sequence fits TRBJ2-7 better, so the J call may be wrong. CDR1 is SGDLS and CDR2 is YYNGEE in the germline V gene. The CDR3 is made up of 17 amino acids. The CDR3: CAGSVGHVGGMGYEQYF. The CDR3 DNA reads as TGTGCCGGCAGCGTAGGGCATGTGGGAGGGATGGGATACGAGCAGTACTTC.

The chain links TRBV27 to TRBJ2-3; D call uncertain. The germline V gene encodes CDR1 MNHEY and CDR2 SMNVEV (reference sequence). V was clipped by 7 bases and J by 2 bases, with 10 bases between them. The CDR3 covers 13 residues. The DNA of the CDR3 is TGTGCCAGCATCCCCCCACTCACAGATACGCAGTATTTT. Its translation: CASIPPLTDTQYF.

The chain employs TRBV18 and TRBJ1-6, with no clear D. This CDR3 has 15 residues. The germline CDR1 and CDR2 sequences are KGHSH and LQKENI. V was cut by 6 bases and J by 8 bases, with 17 bases left in between. The CDR3 here is CASSGRASGDSPLHF. As DNA, the CDR3 is TGTGCCAGCTCTGGCCGGGCCTCCGGCGATTCACCCCTCCACTTT.

The chain recombines TRBV6-5 with TRBJ2-7, with TRBD2 matching 12 bases. The germline V gene encodes CDR1 MNHEY and CDR2 SVGAGI. V lost 9 bases to trimming and J lost 3 bases; unmatched junction nucleotides: 3. The CDR3 is made up of 13 amino acids. CDR3 nucleotides: TGTGCCAGTCGGACTAGCGGGATCTACGAGCAGTACTTC. This sequence encodes CASRTSGIYEQYF.

The chain combines TRBV27 with TRBJ1-4, with 7 bases lining up with TRBD1. The J segment lost 8 bases and the V segment lost 3 bases, leaving 6 bases of the junction unmatched. Germline loops: CDR1 MNHEY, CDR2 SMNVEV (reference sequence). The CDR3 sequence is 14 residues long. CDR3 DNA sequence: TGTGCCAGCAGTTTTAGGGGGCAGGGCGAAAAACTGTTTTTT. This translates into CASSFRGQGEKLFF.